Listed below are T cell receptor beta chains from one sample, sequenced in a study of CD8+CD57+ T cells in acquired aplastic anemia. TCRdb reprocessed the reads with MiXCR, giving one entry per CDR3 protein. Of a few hundred thousand distinct CDR3 sequences in the sample, around 49% are singletons; the top ten hold just under 20%. Source material: sorted CD4+, CD8+, or CD8+CD57+ T cells (not recorded which) from PBMCs. The receptor set was obtained from a human donor with aplastic anemia. CDR3s include the opening cysteine and the closing phenylalanine or tryptophan. D genes are given only for firm matches.

CASSSGTGGFEYSYEQYF,TRBV19,18,TRBJ2-7,TRBD1
CASSLPWGAGGKETQYF,TRBV7-8,17,TRBJ2-5,TRBD2
CASTDYGGGNSPLHF,TRBV19,15,TRBJ1-6,NA
CASRGPTGELFF,TRBV9,12,TRBJ2-2,NA
CSVEEGDTQYF,TRBV29-1,11,TRBJ2-3,NA
CASSPQGSFAGANVLTF,TRBV7-2,17,TRBJ2-6,NA
CSVDGRGGEQYF,TRBV29-1,12,TRBJ2-7,NA
CASSRPTGWSSGNAIYF,TRBV14,17,TRBJ1-3,NA
CASRELAESTDTQYF,TRBV2,15,TRBJ2-3,TRBD2
CASSLEGMGPDSPLHF,TRBV7-9,16,TRBJ1-6,NA
CASSVAQGGGARIGSYNEQFF,TRBV9,21,TRBJ2-1,TRBD2
CASSQEGAVNTDTQYF,TRBV27,16,TRBJ2-3,TRBD1
CASSQVAGGGEQYF,TRBV4-1,14,TRBJ2-7,TRBD1
CASSQGLANTQYF,TRBV3-1,13,TRBJ2-3,NA
CASSPRAGTTDTQYF,TRBV18,15,TRBJ2-3,NA
CASCRQQNTEVFF,TRBV19,13,TRBJ1-1,NA
CASSFDRETQYF,TRBV5-1,12,TRBJ2-5,NA
CASSSPTGGRNTEAFF,TRBV6-5,16,TRBJ1-1,TRBD1
CAIMVGTDTEAFF,TRBV10-3,13,TRBJ1-1,TRBD1
CASRLTETDTQYF,TRBV10-1,13,TRBJ2-3,NA
CASSLGVAGETQYF,TRBV13,14,TRBJ2-5,TRBD2
CASSLAGMGQGIEQYF,TRBV5-1,16,TRBJ2-7,TRBD1
CSVARDTQYF,TRBV29-1,10,TRBJ2-3,NA
CSARRGQDYGYTF,TRBV20-1,13,TRBJ1-2,TRBD1
CASGGGGSPLHF,TRBV28,12,TRBJ1-6,NA
CASSLTGASETQYF,TRBV7-8,14,TRBJ2-5,NA
CASREGNQPQHF,TRBV12-3/TRBV12-4,12,TRBJ1-5,NA
CASSPRDRPYGYTF,TRBV27,14,TRBJ1-2,TRBD1
CASSFSVGNTGELLF,TRBV12-3/TRBV12-4,15,TRBJ2-2,NA
CASTTSRDPEQYF,TRBV2,13,TRBJ2-7,NA
CATSRDKGARFGYTF,TRBV15,15,TRBJ1-2,NA
CASSEGVNEQFF,TRBV10-1,12,TRBJ2-1,NA
CSASPSGTDDSPLHF,TRBV20-1,15,TRBJ1-6,TRBD1
CRYRGLYQETQYF,TRBV29-1,13,TRBJ2-5,TRBD1
CASSSTGTSGILEQYF,TRBV5-6,16,TRBJ2-7,TRBD2
CAIRGDRAAFF,TRBV10-3,11,TRBJ1-1,TRBD1
CGARVTSGGTDTQYF,TRBV20-1,15,TRBJ2-3,TRBD2
CSANEGQETQYF,TRBV20-1,12,TRBJ2-5,NA
CASRGLAGGYTGELFF,TRBV2,16,TRBJ2-2,TRBD2
CASSLSGDGPGYTF,TRBV7-9,14,TRBJ1-2,NA
CASSKGYSPLHF,TRBV14,12,TRBJ1-6,NA
CASSPGGMNTEAFF,TRBV7-2,14,TRBJ1-1,TRBD1
CASSLQGVTNEKLFF,TRBV7-9,15,TRBJ1-4,NA
CASSYHTGYEAFF,TRBV6-5,13,TRBJ1-1,NA
CASSPAGGYEGQYF,TRBV5-1,14,TRBJ2-7,TRBD2
CSAVKGGSWQPQHF,TRBV20-1,14,TRBJ1-5,NA
CASSRPGLFYGYTF,TRBV6-4,14,TRBJ1-2,NA
CSASEQGAATNEKLFF,TRBV29-1,16,TRBJ1-4,TRBD1
CATSSGTTNYGYTF,TRBV24-1,14,TRBJ1-2,NA
CASGQYYEQYF,TRBV6-4,11,TRBJ2-7,NA
CASSPTVLDYGYTF,TRBV19,14,TRBJ1-2,NA
CSARPDRAGNEQFF,TRBV20-1,14,TRBJ2-1,TRBD1
CASSVGGGATYEQYF,TRBV9,15,TRBJ2-3,NA
CSARKGGNTEAFF,TRBV20-1,13,TRBJ1-1,NA
CASKRMEVKETQYF,TRBV11-2,14,TRBJ2-5,NA
CASSSGGLAAYEQYF,TRBV7-2,15,TRBJ2-7,TRBD2
CASSLAGPNSPLHF,TRBV7-8,14,TRBJ1-6,NA
CSAVRDRSYGYTF,TRBV20-1,13,TRBJ1-2,NA
CASSADRVSYEQYF,TRBV2,14,TRBJ2-7,TRBD1
CASSFRQGTNEKLFF,TRBV9,15,TRBJ1-4,TRBD1